A single sample gave rise to the 23 T cell receptor beta chains below, sequenced in a study of blood T cell repertoires in COVID-19. Some clones are missing from TCRdb's copy, which holds only in-frame ones; the method was immunoSEQ multiplex PCR. Among a few hundred thousand clones listed, 70% to 90% were seen once. The sequenced sample consisted of PBMCs or T cells enriched from blood (not recorded which). All receptors derive from a woman in her 30s who had recovered from COVID-19.

The chain is built from TRBV5-1 and TRBJ1-5; D is unclear. Germline V CDR1 and CDR2: SGHRS, YFSETQ. CDR3 length equals 16 residues. The ends were cut back, 0 bases at V and 2 bases at J, with 12 bases in the middle. The CDR3: CASSLGPGLGNQPQHF. In DNA form, the CDR3 reads TGCGCCAGCAGCTTGGGGCCGGGTCTGGGCAATCAGCCCCAGCATTTT.

This clone was counted only a few times. The J gene is TRBJ1-2, the V gene TRBV7-9, with 7 bases matching TRBD1. The CDR3 is made up of 17 amino acids. Germline CDR1 reads SEHNR; CDR2 reads FQNEAQ (reference sequence). The V gene end was trimmed by 5 bases and the J gene end by 1 base; junction bases not matched to a gene: 13. CDR3 amino acids: CASSQPPGTDYNYGYTF. The CDR3 DNA reads as TGTGCCAGCAGCCAACCACCCGGGACAGATTATAACTATGGCTACACCTTC.

The chain uses TRBV7-4 and TRBJ2-3; possible D gene TRBD1, 5 bases. V shed 11 bases and J shed 2 bases, with 23 bases lying between them. The germline CDR1 and CDR2 sequences are SGHVT and SQSDAQ. The CDR3 sequence is 16 residues long. CDR3 sequence (DNA): TGTGCCGGGGATGGTGTTGGGCGACAGCTCACAGATACGCAGTATTTT. Its translation: CAGDGVGRQLTDTQYF.

The genes are TRBV9 and TRBJ1-3; TRBD1 matches at 8 bases. V shed 0 bases and J 7 bases; nucleotides not matched to a gene: 6. CDR1 is SGDLS, CDR2 YYNGEE, per germline. The CDR3 loop spans 15 amino acids. The DNA of the CDR3 is TGTGCCAGCAGCGTAGCTTCGACAGGGGATAACACCATATATTTT. This gives the protein CASSVASTGDNTIYF.

This chain links TRBV12-3 or TRBV12-4 with TRBJ1-1; D gene ambiguous. Trimming shortened V by 2 bases and J by 3 bases, and 7 bases separated the two germline ends. This CDR3 is built from 13 residues. The CDR3 DNA follows: TGTGCCAGCAGTTTATTCCAGGACACTGAAGCTTTCTTT. The encoded protein is CASSLFQDTEAFF.

The V call is TRBV5-6, the J call TRBJ1-2, with 7 bases identical to TRBD1. V lost 0 bases to trimming and J lost 4 bases; unmatched junction nucleotides: 6. Germline assignment: CDR1 SGHDT and CDR2 YYEEEE. The CDR3 is 15 amino acids. The CDR3 reads CASSLADRAAYGYTF. For the CDR3, the DNA is TGTGCCAGCAGCTTGGCCGACAGGGCGGCCTATGGCTACACCTTC.

The J gene is TRBJ1-1, the V gene TRBV9; possibly TRBD1 for D (5 bases). This CDR3 contains 16 residues. Looked up from germline, CDR1 is SGDLS and CDR2 is YYNGEE. V was clipped by 3 bases and J by 4 bases, with 19 bases between them. The CDR3 protein is CASSAPGGAGATEAFF. CDR3 in DNA: TGTGCCAGCAGCGCCCCGGGAGGGGCAGGAGCCACTGAAGCTTTCTTT.

The chain has TRBV4-2 and TRBJ1-6, with D possibly TRBD1 on 6 matching bases. CDR1 LGHNA and CDR2 YNFKEQ come from the germline V gene. V was cut by 4 bases and J by 10 bases, with 17 bases left in between. The CDR3 loop spans 15 amino acids. CDR3: CASSPPQGSDSPLHF. In DNA, the CDR3 is TGTGCCAGCAGCCCACCCCAGGGGTCTGACTCACCCCTCCACTTT.

The genes are TRBV19 and TRBJ1-5; tentative D call: TRBD1 (6 bases). This CDR3 has 15 residues. Germline CDR1 reads LNHDA; CDR2 reads SQIVND (reference sequence). Deletions cut 1 base from V and 2 bases from J, with 9 bases between. In DNA, the CDR3 is TGTGCCAGTAGTATAGGCAACAGGGGCAATCAGCCCCAGCATTTT. Amino acid sequence: CASSIGNRGNQPQHF.

The J gene is TRBJ1-1, the V gene TRBV6-5, with D possibly matching TRBD1 (5 bases). The CDR3 contains 13 residues. With 6 bases removed from V and 3 bases from J, the gap between germline ends came to 11 bases. Germline CDR1 and CDR2: MNHEY and SVGAGI. The CDR3 nucleotides read TGTGCCAGCAGCTTATTGGGGCACACTGAAGCTTTCTTT. Its translation is CASSLLGHTEAFF.

V usage is TRBV5-1 and J usage is TRBJ1-1; D is ambiguous. Trimming took off 0 bases at V and 4 bases at J, with 13 bases between the two ends. The CDR3 is made up of 15 amino acids. The germline CDR1 and CDR2 sequences are SGHRS and YFSETQ. The CDR3 is CASSLAAGSPTEAFF. The CDR3 bases are TGCGCCAGCAGCTTGGCCGCAGGCTCTCCCACTGAAGCTTTCTTT.

This rearrangement joins TRBV14 to TRBJ1-2; D is unresolved. Deletions cut 4 bases from V and 0 bases from J, with 9 bases between. The CDR3 runs 14 residues. Germline V CDR1 and CDR2: SGHDN, FVKESK. The CDR3 bases are TGTGCCAGCAGCCGAGCGGGGACTAACTATGGCTACACCTTC. Translated: CASSRAGTNYGYTF.

V is TRBV5-1 and J is TRBJ2-5; 10 positions agree with TRBD1. Germline V lookup: CDR1 SGHRS, CDR2 YFSETQ. The CDR3 has 15 residues. J gave up 5 bases and V 4 bases, and 8 bases lay outside the gene matches. The CDR3, as DNA: TGCGCCAGCAGCACGGGACAGGGGTTCGGGGAGACCCAGTACTTC. It yields the protein CASSTGQGFGETQYF. Full variable domain (rest looked up from reference TRBV5-1 and TRBJ2-5): KAGVTQTPRYLIKTRGQQVTLSCSPISGHRSVSWYQQTPGQGLQFLFEYFSETQRNKGNFPGRFSGRQFSNSRSEMNVSTLELGDSALYLCASSTGQGFGETQYFGPGTRLLVL.

This clone turned up a few times. The rearrangement uses TRBV9 and TRBJ2-2; a possible D gene is TRBD1 (6 bases). The germline CDR1 and CDR2 sequences are SGDLS and YYNGEE. Trimming removed 3 bases at V and 1 base at J, with 22 bases between. The CDR3 is made up of 19 amino acids. The CDR3 sequence: CASSGRTAFTHGNTGELFF. As DNA, the CDR3 is TGTGCCAGCAGCGGCCGGACAGCATTTACCCACGGGAACACCGGGGAGCTGTTTTTT.

In DNA, the CDR3 is TGCAGCGTTGAGGCCAGGGTTAGCACAGATACGCAGTATTTT. It yields the protein CSVEARVSTDTQYF. The chain employs TRBV29-1 and TRBJ2-3; maybe TRBD1 (5 bases). CDR1 and CDR2 (germline): SQVTM, ANQGSEA. Trimming took off 3 bases at V and 0 bases at J, with 10 bases between the two ends. This CDR3 has 14 amino acids.

This chain uses TRBV30 with TRBJ1-4; D is perhaps TRBD1 (5 bases). Trimming took 2 bases from V and 7 from J, leaving 17 bases between them. Germline CDR1 and CDR2: GTSNPN and SVGIG (reference sequence). This CDR3 spans 15 amino acids. The CDR3 DNA sequence: TGTGCCTGGAGTATACACGGGGGAGTACGTGAAAAACTGTTTTTT. This gives the protein CAWSIHGGVREKLFF. Full variable domain (remainder filled in from reference TRBV30 and TRBJ1-4): SQTIHQWPATLVQPVGSPLSLECTVEGTSNPNLYWYRQAAGRGLQLLFYSVGIGQISSEVPQNLSASRPQDRQFILSSKKLLLSDSGFYLCAWSIHGGVREKLFFGSGTQLSVL.

CDR3 protein: CASTLNAGSGGNTIYF. As DNA, the CDR3 is TGTGCCAGTACCCTCAACGCGGGGAGTGGTGGAAACACCATATATTTT. This chain connects TRBV19 to TRBJ1-3; D is uncertain. This CDR3 is built from 16 residues. The germline gives CDR1 LNHDA, CDR2 SQIVND (reference sequence). V was trimmed by 7 bases and J by 3 bases, leaving 19 bases between them. The variable domain in full, with the rest retrieved from reference TRBV19 and TRBJ1-3, is DGGITQSPKYLFRKEGQNVTLSCEQNLNHDAMYWYRQDPGQGLRLIYYSQIVNDFQKGDIAEGYSVSREKKESFPLTVTSAQKNPTAFYLCASTLNAGSGGNTIYFGEGSWLTVV.

The chain links TRBV20-1 to TRBJ1-2; maybe TRBD1 (6 bases). Germline assignment: CDR1 DFQATT and CDR2 SNEGSKA (reference sequence). The CDR3 extends over 13 amino acids. V gave up 3 bases and J gave up 4 bases, with 12 bases separating them. CDR3 sequence (DNA): TGCAGTGCTAGTACAGGGACCCTCTATGGCTACACCTTC. Amino acids: CSASTGTLYGYTF.

The CDR3 bases are TGTGCCACCAGCAGAGTGCGGACATTGAACACCGGGGAGCTGTTTTTT. It specifies CATSRVRTLNTGELFF. V and J are TRBV15 and TRBJ2-2; D is possibly TRBD1 (5 bases). Trimming shortened V by 1 base and J by 1 base, and 10 bases separated the two germline ends. This CDR3 has 16 residues. Germline V gene sequence: CDR1 LNHNV, CDR2 YYDKDF (reference sequence).

The chain recombines TRBV3-1 (or the pseudogene TRBV3-2) with TRBJ1-1, with 8 bases that match TRBD1. The CDR3 totals 15 residues. CDR1 is LGHDT, CDR2 YNNKEL, per germline (reference sequence). After removal of 2 bases from V and 2 bases from J, the junction contained 4 bases not matched to a gene. The CDR3 nucleotides read TGTGCCAGCAGCCAACACGGACAGGGAAACACTGAAGCTTTCTTT. Encoded protein: CASSQHGQGNTEAFF.

V usage is TRBV30 and J usage is TRBJ1-6; the D is unclear. The germline CDR1 and CDR2 sequences are GTSNPN and SVGIG (reference sequence). The CDR3 consists of 11 residues. V was shortened by 1 base and J by 9 bases, with 4 bases between the two germline ends. CDR3 nucleotide sequence: TGTGCCTGGAGTGCGGGTTCACCCCTCCACTTT. This translates into CAWSAGSPLHF.

The rearrangement links TRBV7-2 to TRBJ1-2; 7 nucleotides align to TRBD1. The V segment lost 6 bases and the J segment 4 bases; nucleotides outside the gene matches: 5. Germline lookup yields CDR1 SGHTA and CDR2 FQGNSA. CDR3 size: 13 residues. CDR3 sequence: CASSPRGVYGYTF. CDR3 DNA: TGTGCCAGCAGTCCCAGGGGGGTCTATGGCTACACCTTC.

CDR3 DNA: TGTGCCAGCAGCTGGGGGGGGCCCGGGGAGCTGTTTTTT. Translating gives CASSWGGPGELFF. J is TRBJ2-2 and V is TRBV5-4; D is possibly TRBD2 (7 bases). Trimming left V 3 bases short and J 6 bases short, with 9 bases between. This CDR3 region has 13 residues. Per the germline V gene, CDR1 is SGHNT and CDR2 is YYREEE (reference sequence).